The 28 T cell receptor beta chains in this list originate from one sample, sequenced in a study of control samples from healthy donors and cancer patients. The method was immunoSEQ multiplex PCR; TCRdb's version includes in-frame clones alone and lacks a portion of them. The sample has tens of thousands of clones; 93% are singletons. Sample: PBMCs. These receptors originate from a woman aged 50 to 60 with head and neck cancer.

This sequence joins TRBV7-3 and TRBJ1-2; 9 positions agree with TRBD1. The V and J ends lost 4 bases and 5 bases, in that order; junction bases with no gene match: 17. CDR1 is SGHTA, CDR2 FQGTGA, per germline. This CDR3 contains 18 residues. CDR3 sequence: CASSSEIRRDREGYGYTF. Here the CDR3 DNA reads TGTGCCAGCAGCTCGGAAATACGGCGGGACAGGGAAGGGTATGGCTACACCTTC.

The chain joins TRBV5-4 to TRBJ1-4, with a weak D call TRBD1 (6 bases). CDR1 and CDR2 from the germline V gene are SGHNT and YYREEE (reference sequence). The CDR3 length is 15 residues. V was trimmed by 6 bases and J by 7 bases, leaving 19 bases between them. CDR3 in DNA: TGTGCCAGCACTAGGTTCGGCGGGGGCTCTGAAAAACTGTTTTTT. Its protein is CASTRFGGGSEKLFF.

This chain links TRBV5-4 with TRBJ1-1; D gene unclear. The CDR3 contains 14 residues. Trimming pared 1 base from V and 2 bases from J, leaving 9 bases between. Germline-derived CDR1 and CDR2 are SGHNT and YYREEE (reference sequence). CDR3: CASSLKALNTEAFF. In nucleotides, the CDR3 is TGTGCCAGCAGCTTGAAAGCTCTAAACACTGAAGCTTTCTTT. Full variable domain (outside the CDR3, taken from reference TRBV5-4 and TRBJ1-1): ETGVTQSPTHLIKTRGQQVTLRCSSQSGHNTVSWYQQALGQGPQFIFQYYREEENGRGNFPPRFSGLQFPNYSSELNVNALELDDSALYLCASSLKALNTEAFFGQGTRLTVV.

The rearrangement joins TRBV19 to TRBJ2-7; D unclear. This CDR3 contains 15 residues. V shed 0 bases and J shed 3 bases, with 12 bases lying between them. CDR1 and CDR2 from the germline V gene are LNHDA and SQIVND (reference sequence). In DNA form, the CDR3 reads TGTGCCAGTAGTATAGATCTTCCCCCGGGCTACGAGCAGTACTTC. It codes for CASSIDLPPGYEQYF.

The CDR3 reads CSANLPYEQYF. As DNA, the CDR3 is TGCAGTGCTAACCTCCCCTACGAGCAGTACTTC. V gene TRBV20-1 combines with J gene TRBJ2-7; D is uncertain. The CDR3 is 11 residues long. Trimming cost V 4 bases and J 2 bases, with 6 bases left between them. Germline V gene data show CDR1 as DFQATT and CDR2 as SNEGSKA (reference sequence).

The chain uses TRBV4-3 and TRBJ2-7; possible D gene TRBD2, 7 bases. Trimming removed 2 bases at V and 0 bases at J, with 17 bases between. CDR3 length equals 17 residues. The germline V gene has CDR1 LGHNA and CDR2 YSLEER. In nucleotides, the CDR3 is TGCGCCAGCAGCCAAAACTACAGGGAGGGAAGCTCCTACGAGCAGTACTTC. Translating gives CASSQNYREGSSYEQYF.

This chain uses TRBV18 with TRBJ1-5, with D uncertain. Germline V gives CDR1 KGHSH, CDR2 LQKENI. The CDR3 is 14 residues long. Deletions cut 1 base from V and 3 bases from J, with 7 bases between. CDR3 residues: CASSPLEANQPQHF. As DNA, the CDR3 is TGTGCCAGCTCACCACTGGAGGCCAATCAGCCCCAGCATTTT. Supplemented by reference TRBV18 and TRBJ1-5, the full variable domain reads NAGVMQNPRHLVRRRGQEARLRCSPMKGHSHVYWYRQLPEEGLKFMVYLQKENIIDESGMPKERFSAEFPKEGPSILRIQQVVRGDSAAYFCASSPLEANQPQHFGDGTRLSIL.

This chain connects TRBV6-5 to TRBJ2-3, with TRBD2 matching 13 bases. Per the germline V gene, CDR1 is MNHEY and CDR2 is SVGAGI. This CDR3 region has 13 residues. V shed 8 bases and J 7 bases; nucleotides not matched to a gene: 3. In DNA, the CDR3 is TGTGCCAGCGGGACTAGCGGGGCATATACGCAGTATTTT. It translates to CASGTSGAYTQYF.

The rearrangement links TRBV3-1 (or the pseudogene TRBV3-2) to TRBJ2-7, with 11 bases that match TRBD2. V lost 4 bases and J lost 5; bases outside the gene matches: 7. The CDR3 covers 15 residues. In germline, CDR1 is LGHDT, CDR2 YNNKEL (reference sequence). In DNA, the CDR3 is TGTGCCAGCAGCCCCACTAGCGGGAGTGTCAACGAGCAGTACTTC. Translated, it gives CASSPTSGSVNEQYF.

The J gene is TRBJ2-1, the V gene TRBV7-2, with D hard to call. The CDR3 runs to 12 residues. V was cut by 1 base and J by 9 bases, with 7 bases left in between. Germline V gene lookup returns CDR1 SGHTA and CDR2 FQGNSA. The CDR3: CASSLGAPEQFF. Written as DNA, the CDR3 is TGTGCCAGCAGCTTAGGGGCCCCTGAGCAGTTCTTC.

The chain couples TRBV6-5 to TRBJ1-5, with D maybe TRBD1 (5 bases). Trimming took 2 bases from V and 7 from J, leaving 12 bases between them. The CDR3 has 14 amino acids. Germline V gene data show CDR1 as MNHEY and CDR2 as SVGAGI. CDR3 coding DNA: TGTGCCAGCAGTTACACGCGGGGGAGGCAGCCCCAGCATTTT. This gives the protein CASSYTRGRQPQHF.

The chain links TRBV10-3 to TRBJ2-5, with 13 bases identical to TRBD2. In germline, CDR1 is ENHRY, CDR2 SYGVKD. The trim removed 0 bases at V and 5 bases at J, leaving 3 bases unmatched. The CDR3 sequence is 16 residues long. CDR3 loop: CAISESGLAGLETQYF. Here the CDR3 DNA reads TGTGCCATCAGTGAGTCGGGACTAGCGGGGTTGGAGACCCAGTACTTC.

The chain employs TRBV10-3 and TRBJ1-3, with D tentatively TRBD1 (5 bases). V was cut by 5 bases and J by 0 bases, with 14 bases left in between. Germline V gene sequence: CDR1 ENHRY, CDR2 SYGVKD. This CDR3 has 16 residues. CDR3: CAISTMGLSSGNTIYF. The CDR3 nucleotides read TGTGCCATCAGTACGATGGGGCTGAGCTCTGGAAACACCATATATTTT.

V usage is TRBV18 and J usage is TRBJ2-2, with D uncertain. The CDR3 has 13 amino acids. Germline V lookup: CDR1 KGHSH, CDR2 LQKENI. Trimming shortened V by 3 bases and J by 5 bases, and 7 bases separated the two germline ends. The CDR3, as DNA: TGTGCCAGCTCACCTTTGATGACCGGGGAGCTGTTTTTT. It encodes CASSPLMTGELFF. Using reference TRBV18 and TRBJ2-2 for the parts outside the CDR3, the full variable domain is NAGVMQNPRHLVRRRGQEARLRCSPMKGHSHVYWYRQLPEEGLKFMVYLQKENIIDESGMPKERFSAEFPKEGPSILRIQQVVRGDSAAYFCASSPLMTGELFFGEGSRLTVL.

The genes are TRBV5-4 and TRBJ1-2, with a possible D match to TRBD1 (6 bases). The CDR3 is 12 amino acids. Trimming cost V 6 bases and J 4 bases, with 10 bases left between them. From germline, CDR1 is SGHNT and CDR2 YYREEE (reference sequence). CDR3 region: CASTQDSYGYTF. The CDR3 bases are TGTGCCAGCACCCAGGACAGCTATGGCTACACCTTC.

The CDR3 DNA sequence: TGTGCCAGCAGCTTAAAAGGACAGGCGGATGGCTACACCTTC. As protein: CASSLKGQADGYTF. The chain combines TRBV5-6 with TRBJ1-2; the match to TRBD1 covers 7 bases. The CDR3 is 14 amino acids. J was trimmed by 6 bases and V by 2 bases; bases with no gene match: 7. CDR1 and CDR2 (germline): SGHDT, YYEEEE.

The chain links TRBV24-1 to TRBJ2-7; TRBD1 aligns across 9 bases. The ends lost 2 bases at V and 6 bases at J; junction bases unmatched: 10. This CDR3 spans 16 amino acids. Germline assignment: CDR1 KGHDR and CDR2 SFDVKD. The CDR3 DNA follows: TGTGCCACCAGTGATTCCCCGGGACAGGGAATGGGCGAGCAGTACTTC. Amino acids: CATSDSPGQGMGEQYF.

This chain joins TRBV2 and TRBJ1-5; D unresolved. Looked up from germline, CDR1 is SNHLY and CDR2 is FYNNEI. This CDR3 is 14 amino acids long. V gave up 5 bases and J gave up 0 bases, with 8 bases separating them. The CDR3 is CASSPSYSNQPQHF. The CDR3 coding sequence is TGTGCCAGCAGTCCTTCTTATAGCAATCAGCCCCAGCATTTT.

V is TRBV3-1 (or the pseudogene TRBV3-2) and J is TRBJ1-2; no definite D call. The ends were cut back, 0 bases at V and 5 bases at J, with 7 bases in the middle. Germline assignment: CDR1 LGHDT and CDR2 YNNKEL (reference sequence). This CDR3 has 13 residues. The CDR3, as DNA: TGTGCCAGCAGCCAAGAAGGCCAGTATGGCTACACCTTC. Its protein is CASSQEGQYGYTF.

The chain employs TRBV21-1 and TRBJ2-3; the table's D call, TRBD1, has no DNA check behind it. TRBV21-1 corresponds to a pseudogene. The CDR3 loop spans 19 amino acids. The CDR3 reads CASSNRPWTGLLSTDTQYF. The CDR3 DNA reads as TGTGCCAGCAGCAATCGTCCTTGGACAGGGCTCTTGAGCACAGATACGCAGTATTTT.

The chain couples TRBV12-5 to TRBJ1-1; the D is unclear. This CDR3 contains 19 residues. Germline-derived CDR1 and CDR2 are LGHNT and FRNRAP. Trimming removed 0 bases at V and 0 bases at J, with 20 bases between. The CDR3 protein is CASGLVQIMMGTLNTEAFF. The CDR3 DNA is TGTGCTAGTGGTTTGGTACAGATAATGATGGGAACTTTGAACACTGAAGCTTTCTTT.

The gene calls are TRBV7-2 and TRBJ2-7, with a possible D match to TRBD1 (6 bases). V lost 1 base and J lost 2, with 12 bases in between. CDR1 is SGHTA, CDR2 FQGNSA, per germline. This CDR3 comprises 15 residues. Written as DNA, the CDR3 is TGTGCCAGCAGCTTAGTGAGGCAGGGGACCTACGAGCAGTACTTC. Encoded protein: CASSLVRQGTYEQYF.

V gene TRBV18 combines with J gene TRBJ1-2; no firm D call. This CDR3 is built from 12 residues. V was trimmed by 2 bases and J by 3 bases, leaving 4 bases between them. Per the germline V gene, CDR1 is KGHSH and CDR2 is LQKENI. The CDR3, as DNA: TGTGCCAGCTCACCAGGGGACTATGGCTACACCTTC. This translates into CASSPGDYGYTF.

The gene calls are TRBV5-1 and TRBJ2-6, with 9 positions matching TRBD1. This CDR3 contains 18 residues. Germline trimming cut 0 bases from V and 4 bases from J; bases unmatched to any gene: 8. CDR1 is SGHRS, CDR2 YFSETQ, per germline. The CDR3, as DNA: TGCGCCAGCAGCTTGGGGGGGACAGGGTCTACCGGGGCCAACGTCCTGACTTTC. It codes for CASSLGGTGSTGANVLTF.

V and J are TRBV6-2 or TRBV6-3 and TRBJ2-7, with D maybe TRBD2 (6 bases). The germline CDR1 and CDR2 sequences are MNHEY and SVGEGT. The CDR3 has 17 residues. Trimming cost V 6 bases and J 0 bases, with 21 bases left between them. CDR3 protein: CASSPTRGSGSSYEQYF. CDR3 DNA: TGTGCCAGCAGCCCCACCCGGGGTAGCGGAAGCTCCTACGAGCAGTACTTC.

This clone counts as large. The CDR3 loop reads CAWKVGGTSTDTQYF. The CDR3 DNA reads as TGTGCCTGGAAAGTAGGGGGGACAAGCACAGATACGCAGTATTTT. The gene calls are TRBV30 and TRBJ2-3; D might be TRBD1 or TRBD2, each matching 6 bases. CDR3 length: 15 residues. V was shortened by 4 bases and J by 0 bases, with 14 bases between the two germline ends. The germline CDR1 and CDR2 sequences are GTSNPN and SVGIG (reference sequence). The entire variable domain, with the rest obtained from reference TRBV30 and TRBJ2-3, is as follows: SQTIHQWPATLVQPVGSPLSLECTVEGTSNPNLYWYRQAAGRGLQLLFYSVGIGQISSEVPQNLSASRPQDRQFILSSKKLLLSDSGFYLCAWKVGGTSTDTQYFGPGTRLTVL.

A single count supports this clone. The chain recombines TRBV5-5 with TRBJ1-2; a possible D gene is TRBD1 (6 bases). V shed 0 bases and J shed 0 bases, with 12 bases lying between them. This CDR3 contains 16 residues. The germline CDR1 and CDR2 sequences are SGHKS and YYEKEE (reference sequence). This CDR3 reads CASSLGGRQANYGYTF. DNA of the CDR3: TGTGCCAGCAGCTTGGGGGGAAGACAGGCTAACTATGGCTACACCTTC.

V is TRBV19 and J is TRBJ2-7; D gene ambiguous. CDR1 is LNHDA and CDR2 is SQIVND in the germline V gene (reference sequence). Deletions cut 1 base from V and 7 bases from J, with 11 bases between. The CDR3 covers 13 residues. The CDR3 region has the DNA TGTGCCAGTAGTATAGTTAAGTTTAAAGAGCAGTACTTC. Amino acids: CASSIVKFKEQYF.